Each of the 26 T cell receptor beta chains below was sequenced from the same sample in a study of T cells after yellow fever vaccination. TCRdb itself ran the 5' RACE reads through MiXCR, one entry per CDR3 protein. Of approximately 550,000 distinct CDR3 sequences in the sample, under 25% are singletons; the top ten hold around an eighth. Source: PBMCs, taken 15 days after the yellow fever booster vaccination. The receptors here all came from a man between 25 and 39 years old who received the YFV17D yellow fever vaccine.

This clonotype was recorded only once. This sequence joins TRBV6-1 and TRBJ2-5, with 7 nucleotides matching TRBD1. Germline CDR1 is MNHNS and CDR2 is SASEGT. The junction had 7 bases not matched to a gene; V was cut back by 7 bases and J by 5 bases. This CDR3 has 13 residues. In nucleotides, the CDR3 is TGTGCCAGCACCGAACAGGGGATGGAGACCCAGTACTTC. Its translation is CASTEQGMETQYF.

J is TRBJ2-7 and V is TRBV2; D could derive from TRBD1 or TRBD2 (5 bases each). The V gene lost 9 bases and the J gene lost 6 bases, with 24 bases spanning the gap. Per the germline V gene, CDR1 is SNHLY and CDR2 is FYNNEI. This CDR3 has 15 amino acids. CDR3 DNA sequence: TGTGCCAGAAAAGGGGACGATAGTGGTGCGTCCGAGCAGTACTTC. It specifies CARKGDDSGASEQYF.

The chain couples TRBV12-3 or TRBV12-4 to TRBJ2-7; 11 positions match TRBD2. J lost 4 bases, V lost 6 bases, and 11 bases had no gene match. This CDR3 spans 16 amino acids. The CDR3 protein is CASSPTGTSGDYEQYF. CDR3 in DNA: TGTGCCAGCAGCCCTACGGGGACTAGCGGAGATTACGAGCAGTACTTC.

The genes are TRBV12-3 or TRBV12-4 and TRBJ2-7; D is possibly TRBD1 (6 bases). The CDR3 length is 16 residues. Trimming cost V 3 bases and J 2 bases, with 17 bases left between them. The DNA of the CDR3 is TGTGCCAGCAGTTTTGATCAGGGGCGTACAACCTACGAGCAGTACTTC. Residues: CASSFDQGRTTYEQYF.

Only a few counts were recorded for this clonotype. The chain combines TRBV12-3 or TRBV12-4 with TRBJ1-1; a possible D gene is TRBD1 (6 bases). The germline V and J ends were trimmed by 5 bases and 7 bases, with 14 bases remaining between them. The CDR3 totals 13 residues. Written as DNA, the CDR3 is TGTGCCAGCAGTCTCTCGGAGGGGGGTGAAGCTTTCTTT. Translated: CASSLSEGGEAFF.

In this sample, this clonotype turned up a few times. The rearrangement uses TRBV5-5 and TRBJ1-4; D uncertain. V was pared by 4 bases and J by 0 bases, with 7 bases between. The CDR3 has 14 amino acids. Germline loops: CDR1 SGHKS, CDR2 YYEKEE (reference sequence). The CDR3 DNA reads as TGTGCCAGCAGCGTAGATGCAACTAATGAAAAACTGTTTTTT. This gives the protein CASSVDATNEKLFF.

This clonotype showed up just a few times. The chain combines TRBV7-2 with TRBJ2-5; TRBD1 agrees at 9 bases. This CDR3 comprises 15 residues. The germline V gene encodes CDR1 SGHTA and CDR2 FQGNSA. V lost 6 bases to trimming and J lost 4 bases; unmatched junction nucleotides: 9. The CDR3 region has the DNA TGTGCCAGCAGTTACACAGGGGGCGCGGGAGAGACCCAGTACTTC. This gives the protein CASSYTGGAGETQYF.

This clonotype was seen at least ten times. This chain joins TRBV12-3 or TRBV12-4 and TRBJ2-5, with D uncertain. CDR3 length: 13 amino acids. V was trimmed by 3 bases and J by 4 bases, leaving 9 bases between them. CDR3 nucleotide sequence: TGTGCCAGCAGTTTGGTTTCCCTAGAGACCCAGTACTTC. Translation gives CASSLVSLETQYF.

The chain couples TRBV23-1 to TRBJ2-3, with 7 bases lining up with TRBD2. TRBV23-1 is an open reading frame, and its role is uncertain. The CDR3 is 16 residues long. V trimming: 0 bases; J trimming: 2 bases; junction bases outside the gene matches: 5. The CDR3 sequence is CASSQSPSGHTDTQYF. The CDR3 DNA reads as TGCGCCAGCAGTCAATCGCCTAGCGGTCACACAGATACGCAGTATTTT.

This clonotype was seen a few times. The V and J genes are TRBV4-3 and TRBJ2-1, with 10 bases fitting TRBD2. Germline V gives CDR1 LGHNA, CDR2 YSLEER. V shed 4 bases, J shed 0 bases, and the junction held 9 bases outside the gene matches. The CDR3 length is 18 residues. For the CDR3, the DNA is TGCGCCAGCAGCCTGGCAAGCGGGAGGGAAAGCTCCTACAATGAGCAGTTCTTC. This codes for CASSLASGRESSYNEQFF.

The rearrangement uses TRBV4-3 and TRBJ2-7; possibly TRBD2 for D (6 bases). V lost 5 bases and J lost 2, with 16 bases in between. CDR3 length equals 15 residues. The V gene's germline CDR1 is LGHNA and CDR2 YSLEER. CDR3 coding DNA: TGCGCCAGCAGCGTCCGGGACTCTGGTCCCTACGAGCAGTACTTC. As protein: CASSVRDSGPYEQYF.

The chain employs TRBV20-1 and TRBJ2-2; D ambiguous. CDR3 length: 15 residues. The germline V and J ends were trimmed by 4 bases and 8 bases, with 20 bases remaining between them. From germline, CDR1 is DFQATT and CDR2 SNEGSKA (reference sequence). CDR3 residues: CSAISSGGIRGELFF. CDR3 DNA: TGCAGTGCTATAAGTTCTGGCGGCATTAGAGGGGAGCTGTTTTTT.

The chain joins TRBV7-9 to TRBJ2-1, with 7 bases that match TRBD1. CDR1 is SEHNR and CDR2 is FQNEAQ in the germline V gene (reference sequence). V was clipped by 4 bases and J by 7 bases; unmatched bases: 4. This CDR3 has 13 amino acids. CDR3 amino acids: CASSYGRGNEQFF. The CDR3 DNA reads as TGTGCCAGCAGCTACGGCAGGGGGAATGAGCAGTTCTTC. Looking up the rest from reference TRBV7-9 and TRBJ2-1 gives the full variable domain: DTGVSQNPRHKITKRGQNVTFRCDPISEHNRLYWYRQTLGQGPEFLTYFQNEAQLEKSRLLSDRFSAERPKGSFSTLEIQRTEQGDSAMYLCASSYGRGNEQFFGPGTRLTVL.

This clonotype was found a few times. This sequence joins TRBV5-1 and TRBJ2-2; tentatively, D is TRBD1 (6 bases). V was trimmed by 1 base and J by 2 bases, leaving 12 bases between them. The CDR3 runs 16 residues. Per germline, CDR1 SGHRS and CDR2 YFSETQ. The CDR3 region is CASSLRDTSNTGELFF. The CDR3 nucleotides are TGCGCCAGCAGCTTGAGGGACACCTCAAACACCGGGGAGCTGTTTTTT.

The chain carries TRBV6-1 and TRBJ2-1, with 10 bases matching TRBD2. V gave up 3 bases and J gave up 5 bases; unmatched junction bases: 4. The CDR3 has 15 residues. Germline V CDR1 and CDR2: MNHNS, SASEGT. The CDR3 here is CASSEGLASNNEQFF. The CDR3 DNA is TGTGCCAGCAGTGAGGGACTAGCGAGTAACAATGAGCAGTTCTTC.

This clonotype was counted between two and nine times. This chain links TRBV20-1 with TRBJ2-3; tentative D call: TRBD1 (5 bases). The CDR3 spans 14 residues. Trimming pared 1 base from V and 4 bases from J, leaving 12 bases between. In germline, CDR1 is DFQATT, CDR2 SNEGSKA (reference sequence). This CDR3 is CSARALHRSDTQYF. CDR3 nucleotide sequence: TGCAGTGCTAGAGCTCTCCACAGGTCAGATACGCAGTATTTT.

A single count supports this clonotype. V gene TRBV11-2 combines with J gene TRBJ2-3, with 8 bases aligning to TRBD2. Germline loops: CDR1 SGHAT, CDR2 FQNNGV. This CDR3 contains 16 residues. J was trimmed by 5 bases and V by 0 bases; bases with no gene match: 7. For the CDR3, the DNA is TGTGCCAGCAGCTTAGATCTTGTAGCGGGACTAGATACGCAGTATTTT. As protein: CASSLDLVAGLDTQYF.

The gene calls are TRBV19 and TRBJ2-5; D not resolved. Germline CDR1 and CDR2: LNHDA and SQIVND (reference sequence). Trimming left V 8 bases short and J 5 bases short, with 12 bases between. This CDR3 comprises 12 residues. Written as DNA, the CDR3 is TGTGCCAGTGGGAAATCAGTGGAGACCCAGTACTTC. Its translation: CASGKSVETQYF.

J is TRBJ1-2 and V is TRBV10-2, with unresolved D. Germline-derived CDR1 and CDR2 are WSHSY and SAAADI. V was pared by 4 bases and J by 6 bases, with 9 bases between. This CDR3 spans 12 amino acids. CDR3 DNA sequence: TGCGCCAGCAGTGCACAACCCCATGGCTACACCTTC. It codes for CASSAQPHGYTF.

J is TRBJ2-1 and V is TRBV15, with TRBD1 matching over 12 bases. Germline V gene data show CDR1 as LNHNV and CDR2 as YYDKDF (reference sequence). The CDR3 consists of 15 residues. With V trimmed by 9 bases and J by 4 bases, 7 bases remained unmatched. For the CDR3, the DNA is TGTGCCACGACCCGGGACAGGGGGCTTTACAATGAGCAGTTCTTC. Its translation: CATTRDRGLYNEQFF.

This clonotype was observed a handful of times. The chain uses TRBV27 and TRBJ2-3; D is undetermined. The CDR3 length is 13 residues. Germline CDR1 is MNHEY and CDR2 is SMNVEV (reference sequence). The V end was cut by 6 bases, the J end by 5 bases, with 12 bases between. CDR3: CASSPLLRDTQYF. The CDR3 nucleotides read TGTGCCAGCAGCCCTCTTCTGAGAGATACGCAGTATTTT.

This clonotype turned up a few times. The V gene is TRBV15, the J gene TRBJ2-1; 11 bases are shared with TRBD1. V shed 4 bases and J 9 bases; nucleotides not matched to a gene: 2. In germline, CDR1 is LNHNV, CDR2 YYDKDF (reference sequence). The CDR3 length is 13 residues. The CDR3 nucleotides are TGTGCCACCAGCACTGGGACAGGGGGTGAGCAGTTCTTC. Encoded protein: CATSTGTGGEQFF.

The chain has TRBV15 and TRBJ2-1; tentatively, D is TRBD2 (7 bases). Germline V gene sequence: CDR1 LNHNV, CDR2 YYDKDF (reference sequence). This CDR3 region has 16 residues. Trimming stripped 5 bases from V and 3 bases from J, with 17 bases between. This CDR3 is CATSQGGGFFYNEQFF. The CDR3 bases are TGTGCCACCAGCCAAGGGGGGGGTTTTTTCTACAATGAGCAGTTCTTC.

The chain links TRBV7-9 to TRBJ1-2; perhaps TRBD1 as D (5 bases). This CDR3 comprises 15 residues. V shed 1 base and J shed 2 bases, with 11 bases lying between them. Germline V gene data show CDR1 as SEHNR and CDR2 as FQNEAQ (reference sequence). The CDR3 here is CASSLDGGANYGYTF. DNA of the CDR3: TGTGCCAGCAGCTTAGATGGCGGGGCAAACTATGGCTACACCTTC. Combining the CDR3 with reference TRBV7-9 and TRBJ1-2 gives the whole variable domain DTGVSQNPRHKITKRGQNVTFRCDPISEHNRLYWYRQTLGQGPEFLTYFQNEAQLEKSRLLSDRFSAERPKGSFSTLEIQRTEQGDSAMYLCASSLDGGANYGYTFGSGTRLTVV.

This clonotype was seen many times. The chain joins TRBV7-9 to TRBJ2-7, with 10 nucleotides matching TRBD1. Per the germline V gene, CDR1 is SEHNR and CDR2 is FQNEAQ (reference sequence). The CDR3 runs to 14 residues. V lost 3 bases to trimming and J lost 3 bases; unmatched junction nucleotides: 2. The CDR3: CASSFGTGVYEQYF. The CDR3 nucleotides read TGTGCCAGCAGCTTCGGGACAGGGGTCTACGAGCAGTACTTC.

The CDR3 coding sequence is TGTGCCAGCAGCCAAGGGCTAGCGGGAGTGTATGAGCAGTTCTTC. As protein: CASSQGLAGVYEQFF. The genes are TRBV3-1 and TRBJ2-1; 10 nucleotides match TRBD2. Germline lookup yields CDR1 LGHDT and CDR2 YNNKEL (reference sequence). Trimming removed 1 base from V and 8 bases from J; junction bases left unmatched: 5. The CDR3 spans 15 residues.